This T cell receptor (beta chain) was captured in a study of cytomegalovirus exposure and HLA in healthy donors. Study-wide context: Unique TCRs numbering roughly 80 million, obtained from HLA-typed donors, made up an early data release.

About this clone: Its target is unknown.

The PCR was carried out with 60 Vbeta primers and 13 Jbeta primers. The assay was immunoSEQ multiplex PCR, and TCRdb's table has in-frame clones only and misses some. The sample records about 170,000 clones, roughly 73% being singletons. Germline values: CDR1 SGHTA, CDR2 FQGTGA. This CDR3 has 15 amino acids. Trimming removed 5 bases at V and 4 bases at J, with 14 bases between. Findings of the study overall: Reported results showed that the classifier diagnosed cytomegalovirus status with high specificity and sensitivity. Highly shared variants forming one cluster were likely a sequencing artifact.

This clonotype was sampled from a female donor in good health and CMV-seronegative. This sequence joins TRBV7-3 and TRBJ2-2; D gene uncertain. Sequenced sample: PBMCs. CDR3 nucleotide sequence: TGTGCCAGCAGCCCCCACGGGTCCCTCACCGGGGAGCTGTTTTTT. Its protein product is CASSPHGSLTGELFF.